Below, 17 T cell receptor beta chains from the same sample are listed, as sequenced in a study of CD8 T cells in acute hepatitis C reinfection. Time point defined: naive CD8 control sorted from an acute-time-point sample. Here immunoSEQ multiplex PCR was the method, and the copy in TCRdb shows in-frame clones only, minus some. In the table there are about 40,000 clones, around 85% of which are singletons. Sequenced material: naive CD8+ T cells from PBMCs. The receptors shown here come from a woman under 30 who spontaneously cleared hepatitis C infection.

V is TRBV19 and J is TRBJ1-2; a possible D gene is TRBD1 (5 bases). Trimming took 4 bases from V and 7 from J, leaving 10 bases between them. This CDR3 has 12 residues. CDR1 and CDR2 (germline): LNHDA, SQIVND (reference sequence). The CDR3 spells CASSRGVLGYTF. The CDR3 DNA reads TGTGCCAGTAGTAGAGGGGTTCTTGGCTACACCTTC.

V usage is TRBV23-1 and J usage is TRBJ2-5, with TRBD1 matching over 7 bases. TRBV23-1 falls under the ORF class, with uncertain function. Trimming removed 3 bases from V and 5 bases from J; junction bases left unmatched: 12. The CDR3 runs 16 residues. The CDR3 protein is CASSHETGTLSETQYF. CDR3 coding DNA: TGCGCCAGCAGTCACGAGACAGGGACCCTAAGCGAGACCCAGTACTTC.

J is TRBJ2-1 and V is TRBV29-1, with no clear D. CDR1 and CDR2 (germline): SQVTM, ANQGSEA. This CDR3 spans 15 amino acids. V lost 3 bases, J lost 0 bases, and 12 bases lay in between. CDR3 sequence: CSVEGFSSSYNEQFF. CDR3 nucleotide sequence: TGCAGCGTTGAGGGTTTCAGCAGCTCCTACAATGAGCAGTTCTTC.

The count of this clone is one. The chain combines TRBV7-9 with TRBJ2-1, with D unresolved. The germline CDR1 and CDR2 sequences are SEHNR and FQNEAQ (reference sequence). This CDR3 contains 13 residues. V was shortened by 1 base and J by 4 bases, with 5 bases between the two germline ends. This chain's CDR3 is CASSLVRYNEQFF. DNA of the CDR3: TGTGCCAGCAGCTTAGTTCGTTACAATGAGCAGTTCTTC.

The chain combines TRBV7-9 with TRBJ2-1; perhaps TRBD1 as D (5 bases). Trimming cost V 1 base and J 4 bases, with 11 bases left between them. The CDR3 spans 15 residues. CDR1 and CDR2 from the germline V gene are SEHNR and FQNEAQ (reference sequence). CDR3 in DNA: TGTGCCAGCAGCTTAGTAGGGGTAAAGTACAATGAGCAGTTCTTC. Its protein is CASSLVGVKYNEQFF. The whole variable domain, filled in from reference TRBV7-9 and TRBJ2-1, reads DTGVSQNPRHKITKRGQNVTFRCDPISEHNRLYWYRQTLGQGPEFLTYFQNEAQLEKSRLLSDRFSAERPKGSFSTLEIQRTEQGDSAMYLCASSLVGVKYNEQFFGPGTRLTVL.

The chain couples TRBV27 to TRBJ1-1; 8 nucleotides agree with TRBD1. This CDR3 spans 15 amino acids. The V segment lost 3 bases and the J segment 4 bases; nucleotides outside the gene matches: 7. The V gene's germline CDR1 is MNHEY and CDR2 SMNVEV (reference sequence). CDR3 sequence (DNA): TGTGCCAGCAGTTTCTTCGCCACAGGGGGCACTGAAGCTTTCTTT. Its protein product is CASSFFATGGTEAFF.

Note on this clone: The same CDR3 is also encoded by other DNA sequences in this sample. The chain combines TRBV9 with TRBJ1-1; D uncertain. V shed 2 bases and J shed 3 bases, with 5 bases lying between them. Germline V CDR1 and CDR2: SGDLS, YYNGEE. The CDR3 covers 12 residues. CDR3 region: CASSVGDTEAFF. In nucleotides, the CDR3 is TGTGCCAGCAGCGTTGGGGACACTGAAGCTTTCTTT.

The chain employs TRBV7-9 and TRBJ1-3; no firm D call. From germline, CDR1 is SEHNR and CDR2 FQNEAQ (reference sequence). The CDR3 loop spans 16 amino acids. V was clipped by 2 bases and J by 3 bases, with 14 bases between them. CDR3 sequence: CASSLRVGDIGNTIYF. The DNA for the CDR3 is TGTGCCAGCAGCTTAAGGGTAGGAGACATTGGAAACACCATATATTTT.

The chain joins TRBV23-1 to TRBJ1-1; D is ambiguous. TRBV23-1 is recorded as an ORF, its role being uncertain. Trimming left V 4 bases short and J 0 bases short, with 3 bases between. The CDR3 has 12 amino acids. The CDR3 sequence is CASSLVNTEAFF. CDR3 nucleotides: TGCGCCAGCAGTCTGGTGAACACTGAAGCTTTCTTT.

This clone was found once. The rearrangement uses TRBV15 and TRBJ1-5, with D unresolved. Trimming removed 6 bases at V and 0 bases at J, with 12 bases between. Germline V gene lookup returns CDR1 LNHNV and CDR2 YYDKDF (reference sequence). The CDR3 consists of 15 residues. CDR3 region: CATRHLPHSNQPQHF. CDR3 bases: TGTGCCACCAGGCACCTACCCCATAGCAATCAGCCCCAGCATTTT.

This rearrangement joins TRBV9 to TRBJ2-5; D not resolved. CDR1 and CDR2 (germline): SGDLS, YYNGEE. Trimming left V 1 base short and J 1 base short, with 8 bases between. CDR3 length: 14 residues. DNA for the CDR3: TGTGCCAGCAGCGTAACAAGTTTCCAAGAGACCCAGTACTTC. It yields the protein CASSVTSFQETQYF.

The CDR3 DNA reads TGTGCCAGCAGCACGGGCGGGGGTGCCAATGAGCAGTTCTTC. Its translation is CASSTGGGANEQFF. V usage is TRBV27 and J usage is TRBJ2-1; 7 nucleotides align to TRBD2. The trim removed 6 bases at V and 6 bases at J, leaving 8 bases unmatched. This CDR3 region has 14 residues. Germline lookup yields CDR1 MNHEY and CDR2 SMNVEV (reference sequence).

The gene calls are TRBV2 and TRBJ1-1; D uncertain. This CDR3 spans 11 amino acids. Germline assignment: CDR1 SNHLY and CDR2 FYNNEI. Trimming shortened V by 9 bases and J by 0 bases, and 5 bases separated the two germline ends. CDR3 sequence (DNA): TGTGCCAGGGCCATGAACACTGAAGCTTTCTTT. It specifies CARAMNTEAFF. Drawing the rest from reference TRBV2 and TRBJ1-1, the complete variable domain is EPEVTQTPSHQVTQMGQEVILRCVPISNHLYFYWYRQILGQKVEFLVSFYNNEISEKSEIFDDQFSVERPDGSNFTLKIRSTKLEDSAMYFCARAMNTEAFFGQGTRLTVV.

The V gene is TRBV4-1, the J gene TRBJ2-7; 8 bases line up with TRBD2. CDR3 length: 16 residues. V dropped 2 bases and J dropped 5; count of bases not matched to a gene: 11. The germline CDR1 and CDR2 sequences are MGHRA and YSYEKL. The CDR3 is CASSQTSLAGGNEQYF. The DNA for the CDR3 is TGCGCCAGCAGCCAAACTTCCCTAGCGGGTGGGAACGAGCAGTACTTC.

The chain recombines TRBV5-1 with TRBJ2-3; D gene uncertain. Germline lookup yields CDR1 SGHRS and CDR2 YFSETQ. Deletions cut 2 bases from V and 3 bases from J, with 10 bases between. CDR3 length: 14 residues. CDR3 in amino acids: CASSFSQITDTQYF. As DNA, the CDR3 is TGCGCCAGCAGCTTTTCCCAGATAACAGATACGCAGTATTTT.

The chain has TRBV6-5 and TRBJ2-7, with a tentative D call TRBD2 (6 bases). The V gene's germline CDR1 is MNHEY and CDR2 SVGAGI. This CDR3 comprises 13 residues. The ends were cut back, 2 bases at V and 5 bases at J, with 10 bases in the middle. As DNA, the CDR3 is TGTGCCAGCAGTTACGGGACTGAGGACGAGCAGTACTTC. It is translated as CASSYGTEDEQYF.

The chain has TRBV12-5 and TRBJ2-1; TRBD2 matches 9 bases. This CDR3 is built from 18 residues. The V gene's germline CDR1 is LGHNT and CDR2 FRNRAP. Trimming cost V 5 bases and J 2 bases; bases outside gene matches: 13. CDR3 nucleotides: TGTGCTAGTGGTCCACTACGGGTAGCGGGAGAAGCCTACAATGAGCAGTTCTTC. Protein sequence: CASGPLRVAGEAYNEQFF.